This TCR beta chain appears in the sequencing data of a study of memory CD4+ T cells and cytomegalovirus serostatus. Background on the study: Donors were healthy Belgian adults, several CMV seropositive and about two dozen seronegative. Broader study findings: CD4+ memory repertoires contained about 40% of the 164 reported CMV TCRbeta sequences.

In the original workflow: Out-of-frame sequences were removed, leaving 2 million or so distinct TCRbeta sequences. Data came from immunoSEQ multiplex PCR; TCRdb stores just in-frame clones and leaves some out. The V and J calls and clone size were taken over from that table, and D and trimming were inferred from the DNA. The sample lists about 59,000 clones; roughly 81% were seen once. Worth noting for this clone: What it binds is unknown.

V shed 2 bases and J shed 0 bases, with 9 bases lying between them. The CDR3 consists of 16 residues. The germline V gene encodes CDR1 SGHKS and CDR2 YYEKEE (reference sequence). The sort gate was single viable CD3+CD4+CD8-CD45RO+ cells for memory CD4+ T cells. The sample comprised memory CD4+ T cells from blood. The genes are TRBV5-5 and TRBJ2-6; unclear D gene. The sequence came from an adult in good health and CMV-seronegative. This CDR3 reads CASSLGPSSGANVLTF. The CDR3 DNA is TGTGCCAGCAGCTTAGGGCCCAGCTCTGGGGCCAACGTCCTGACTTTC.